A selection of T cell receptor beta chains follows, all from one sample in a study of cytomegalovirus exposure and HLA in healthy donors. Generated by immunoSEQ multiplex PCR, the TCRdb table keeps only in-frame clones and is missing some. In the table there are roughly 130,000 clones, 66% of which are singletons. Sequencing input: PBMCs. These receptors were collected from a man in his late teens or twenties in good health and CMV-seronegative. Each CDR3 is given with its conserved first and last residue. Fields, in order: J gene, V gene, clone size, D gene, CDR3 protein, CDR3 DNA. A D gene is named only where the DNA matches it firmly. The listing skips clone size in some rows; elsewhere it reads once, few, many or a size class.

>TRBJ2-7|TRBV6-6|NA|NA
CASNWQGSSYEQYF
TGTGCCAGCAACTGGCAGGGAAGCTCCTACGAGCAGTACTTC
>TRBJ1-2|TRBV9|few|NA
CASSGSSGPYVRGTF
TGTGCCAGCAGTGGGTCGTCAGGGCCTTATGTTCGAGGCACCTTC
>TRBJ1-2|TRBV14|NA|TRBD1
CASSPRRGQQRDGYTF
TGTGCCAGCAGCCCAAGGAGGGGACAGCAGAGGGATGGCTACACCTTC
>TRBJ2-7|TRBV19|NA|TRBD2
CASSIRGHGLAGPYEQYF
TGTGCCAGTAGTATTCGGGGACACGGACTAGCGGGACCTTACGAGCAGTACTTC
>TRBJ1-2|TRBV9|NA|NA
CASSVAVTDGYTF
TGTGCCAGCAGCGTAGCTGTTACGGATGGCTACACCTTC
>TRBJ2-7|TRBV6-1|NA|TRBD2
CASSPTSGRPYEQYF
TGTGCCAGCAGCCCGACTAGCGGGAGACCCTACGAGCAGTACTTC
>TRBJ2-3|TRBV7-9|once|TRBD2
CASSFPTSGGTSTDTQYF
TGTGCCAGCAGCTTTCCGACTAGCGGGGGGACTAGCACAGATACGCAGTATTTT
>TRBJ2-7|TRBV27|NA|TRBD1
CASSFRGQGFYEQYF
TGTGCCAGCAGTTTTCGGGGACAGGGATTTTACGAGCAGTACTTC
>TRBJ2-5|TRBV7-9|NA|NA
CASSFRQGGETQYF
TGTGCCAGCAGCTTCCGACAGGGAGGAGAGACCCAGTACTTC
>TRBJ2-7|TRBV2|NA|NA
CAVQGFEYEQYF
TGTGCCGTACAGGGATTTGAGTACGAGCAGTACTTC
>TRBJ2-7|TRBV27|few|TRBD1
CASGARGSYEQYF
TGTGCCAGCGGAGCCAGGGGGTCCTACGAGCAGTACTTC
>TRBJ1-6|TRBV30|once|NA
CAWSPSVNSPLHF
TGTGCCTGGAGTCCATCGGTTAATTCACCCCTCCACTTT
>TRBJ2-2|TRBV7-6|NA|NA
CASSFSQGYTGELFF
TGTGCCAGCAGCTTTAGTCAGGGGTATACCGGGGAGCTGTTTTTT
>TRBJ2-3|TRBV7-9|NA|NA
CSSSLSWEVGPDTQYF
TGTTCCAGCAGCTTATCCTGGGAGGTCGGCCCAGATACGCAGTATTTT
>TRBJ2-1|TRBV5-1|NA|NA
CASRATGGVRNEQFF
TGCGCCAGCAGAGCTACAGGGGGGGTCCGAAATGAGCAGTTCTTC
>TRBJ2-2|TRBV12-5|few|NA
CASGLRVTGELFF
TGTGCTAGTGGTTTACGGGTCACCGGGGAGCTGTTTTTT
>TRBJ1-1|TRBV28|once|TRBD1
CASMTGTTEAFF
TGTGCCAGCATGACAGGGACTACTGAAGCTTTCTTT
>TRBJ2-5|TRBV7-9|NA|NA
CASSHHPGRGQETQYF
TGTGCCAGCAGCCACCATCCTGGGCGGGGCCAAGAGACCCAGTACTTC
>TRBJ2-7|TRBV5-6|NA|NA
CASSLGAGFYEQYF
TGTGCCAGCAGCTTGGGGGCGGGTTTCTACGAGCAGTACTTC
>TRBJ1-2|TRBV30|few|NA
CAWSGMMGSGTF
TGTGCCTGGAGTGGGATGATGGGCTCCGGCACCTTC
>TRBJ2-5|TRBV6-5|NA|NA
CASRGHLSTQETQYF
TGTGCCAGTAGAGGACACCTGAGCACCCAAGAGACCCAGTACTTC
>TRBJ2-3|TRBV10-3|few|TRBD1
CAISGQGWDTQYF
TGTGCCATCAGTGGACAGGGCTGGGATACGCAGTATTTT
>TRBJ2-7|TRBV11-3|few|TRBD1
CASSSGGQGLSEQYF
TGTGCCAGCAGCTCTGGAGGACAGGGGTTGTCCGAGCAGTACTTC
>TRBJ2-7|TRBV11-2|NA|NA
CASSTSGPPGEQYF
TGTGCCAGCAGCACAAGCGGGCCGCCCGGGGAGCAGTACTTC
>TRBJ2-3|TRBV29-1|NA|NA
CSVHTDTQYF
TGCAGCGTCCACACAGATACGCAGTATTTT
>TRBJ2-3|TRBV9|few|NA
CASSGERQYTDTQYF
TGTGCCAGCAGCGGCGAACGACAGTACACAGATACGCAGTATTTT
>TRBJ2-5|TRBV27|NA|NA
CASRGGVLETQYF
TGTGCCAGCAGGGGGGGAGTTTTAGAGACCCAGTACTTC
>TRBJ2-7|TRBV29-1|few|NA
CSVEDRRYEQYF
TGCAGCGTTGAAGATCGGAGATACGAGCAGTACTTC
>TRBJ2-1|TRBV29-1|once|TRBD1
CSVPDRGTGNEQFF
TGCAGCGTTCCGGACAGGGGGACGGGGAATGAGCAGTTCTTC